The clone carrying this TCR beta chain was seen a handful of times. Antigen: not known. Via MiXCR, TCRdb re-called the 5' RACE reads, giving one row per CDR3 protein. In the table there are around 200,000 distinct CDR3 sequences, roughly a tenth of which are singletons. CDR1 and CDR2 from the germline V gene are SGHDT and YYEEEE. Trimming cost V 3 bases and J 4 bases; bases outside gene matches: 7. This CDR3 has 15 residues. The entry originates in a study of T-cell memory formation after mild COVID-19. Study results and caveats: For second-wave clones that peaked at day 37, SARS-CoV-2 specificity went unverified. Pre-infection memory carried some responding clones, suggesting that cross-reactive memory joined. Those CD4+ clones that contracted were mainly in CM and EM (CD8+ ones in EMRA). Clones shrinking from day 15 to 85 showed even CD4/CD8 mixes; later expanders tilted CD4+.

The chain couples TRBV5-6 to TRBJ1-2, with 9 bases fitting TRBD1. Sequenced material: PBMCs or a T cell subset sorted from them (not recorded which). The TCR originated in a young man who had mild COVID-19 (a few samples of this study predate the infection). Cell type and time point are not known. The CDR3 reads CASSWGGTGTYGYTF. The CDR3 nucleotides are TGTGCCAGCAGCTGGGGGGGGACAGGGACCTATGGCTACACCTTC.